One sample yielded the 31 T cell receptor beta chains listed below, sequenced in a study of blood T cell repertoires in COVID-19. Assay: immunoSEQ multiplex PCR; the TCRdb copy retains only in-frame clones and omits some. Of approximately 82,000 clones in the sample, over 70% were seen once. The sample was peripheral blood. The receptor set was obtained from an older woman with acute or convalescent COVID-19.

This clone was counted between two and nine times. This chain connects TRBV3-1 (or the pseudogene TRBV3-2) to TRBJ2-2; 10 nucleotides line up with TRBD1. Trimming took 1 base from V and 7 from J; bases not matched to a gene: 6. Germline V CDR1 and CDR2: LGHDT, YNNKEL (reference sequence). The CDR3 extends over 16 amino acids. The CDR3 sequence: CASSQGGTGVGGELFF. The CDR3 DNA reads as TGTGCCAGCAGCCAAGGAGGGACAGGGGTCGGCGGGGAGCTGTTTTTT.

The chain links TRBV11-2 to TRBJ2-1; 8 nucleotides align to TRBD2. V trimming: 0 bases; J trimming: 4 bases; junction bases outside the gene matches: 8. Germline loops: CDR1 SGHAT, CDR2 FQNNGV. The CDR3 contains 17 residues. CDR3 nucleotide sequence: TGTGCCAGCAGCTTAGAGTTGGGCCCGGGAGGGTACAATGAGCAGTTCTTC. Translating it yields CASSLELGPGGYNEQFF.

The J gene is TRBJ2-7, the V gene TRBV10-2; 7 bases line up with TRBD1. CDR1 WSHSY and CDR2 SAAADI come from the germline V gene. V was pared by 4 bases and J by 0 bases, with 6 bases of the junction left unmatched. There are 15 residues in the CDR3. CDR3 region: CASSAGTGASYEQYF. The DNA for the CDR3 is TGCGCCAGCAGTGCTGGTACAGGGGCCTCCTACGAGCAGTACTTC.

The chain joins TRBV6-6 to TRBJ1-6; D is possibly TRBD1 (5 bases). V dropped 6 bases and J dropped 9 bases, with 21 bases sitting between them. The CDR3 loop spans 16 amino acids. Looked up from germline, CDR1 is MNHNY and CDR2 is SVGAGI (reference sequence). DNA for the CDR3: TGTGCCAGCAGAGATGACTCTCGCGCAAGGGGTTCACCCCTCCACTTT. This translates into CASRDDSRARGSPLHF.

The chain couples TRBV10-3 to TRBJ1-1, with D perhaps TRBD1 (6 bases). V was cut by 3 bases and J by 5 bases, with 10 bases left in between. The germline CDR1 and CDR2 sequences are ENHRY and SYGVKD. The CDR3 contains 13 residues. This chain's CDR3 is CAISDKGGTEAFF. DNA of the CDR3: TGTGCCATCAGTGATAAAGGGGGAACTGAAGCTTTCTTT.

The CDR3 DNA sequence: TGTGCCAGCAGCTCCCGGACTATTCGCGAAGAGACCCAGTACTTC. It is translated as CASSSRTIREETQYF. J is TRBJ2-5 and V is TRBV11-3, with a tentative D call TRBD2 (6 bases). The V end was cut by 4 bases, the J end by 3 bases, with 15 bases between. Germline assignment: CDR1 SGHNT and CDR2 YENEEA. CDR3 length: 15 residues.

The DNA of the CDR3 is TGTGCCAGTAGTATAGTCGGGGTAGAGACCCAGTACTTC. It specifies CASSIVGVETQYF. The gene calls are TRBV19 and TRBJ2-5, with a tentative D call TRBD2 (5 bases). The CDR3 runs to 13 residues. CDR1 and CDR2 (germline): LNHDA, SQIVND (reference sequence). Trimming left V 1 base short and J 4 bases short, with 7 bases between.

The CDR3 coding sequence is TGCGCCAGCAGCTTGGAACTGGGGACTAGCGGGAGGGCCTCGGGCAAAAACATTCAGTACTTC. It translates to CASSLELGTSGRASGKNIQYF. The V call is TRBV5-1, the J call TRBJ2-4, with 16 bases aligning to TRBD2. CDR3 size: 21 residues. Germline-derived CDR1 and CDR2 are SGHRS and YFSETQ. Germline trimming cut 0 bases from V and 3 bases from J; bases unmatched to any gene: 12.

DNA for the CDR3: TGTGCCAGCAGCTTACAGCCACCCGCACTAGCGGGTCAAACAGATACGCAGTATTTT. Encoded protein: CASSLQPPALAGQTDTQYF. The chain couples TRBV7-3 to TRBJ2-3; 9 bases line up with TRBD2. V shed 2 bases and J 3 bases; nucleotides not matched to a gene: 15. Germline CDR1 reads SGHTA; CDR2 reads FQGTGA. The CDR3 sequence is 19 residues long.

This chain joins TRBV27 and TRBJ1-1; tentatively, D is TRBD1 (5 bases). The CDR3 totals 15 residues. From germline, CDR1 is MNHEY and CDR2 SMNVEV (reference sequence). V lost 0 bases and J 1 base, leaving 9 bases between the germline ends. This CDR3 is CASSLSRGGNTEAFF. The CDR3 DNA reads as TGTGCCAGCAGTTTATCCCGGGGGGGGAACACTGAAGCTTTCTTT.

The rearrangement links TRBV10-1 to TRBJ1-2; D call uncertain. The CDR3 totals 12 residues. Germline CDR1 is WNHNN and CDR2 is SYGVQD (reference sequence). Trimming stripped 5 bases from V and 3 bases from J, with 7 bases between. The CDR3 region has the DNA TGCGCCAGCAGTAACCAGGACTATGGCTACACCTTC. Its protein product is CASSNQDYGYTF.

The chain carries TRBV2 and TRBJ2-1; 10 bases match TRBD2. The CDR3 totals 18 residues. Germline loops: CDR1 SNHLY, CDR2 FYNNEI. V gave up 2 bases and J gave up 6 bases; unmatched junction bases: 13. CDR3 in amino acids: CASSEYALGLANFNEQFF. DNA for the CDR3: TGTGCCAGCAGTGAATACGCGTTGGGACTAGCGAATTTCAATGAGCAGTTCTTC. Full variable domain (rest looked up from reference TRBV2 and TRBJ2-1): EPEVTQTPSHQVTQMGQEVILRCVPISNHLYFYWYRQILGQKVEFLVSFYNNEISEKSEIFDDQFSVERPDGSNFTLKIRSTKLEDSAMYFCASSEYALGLANFNEQFFGPGTRLTVL.

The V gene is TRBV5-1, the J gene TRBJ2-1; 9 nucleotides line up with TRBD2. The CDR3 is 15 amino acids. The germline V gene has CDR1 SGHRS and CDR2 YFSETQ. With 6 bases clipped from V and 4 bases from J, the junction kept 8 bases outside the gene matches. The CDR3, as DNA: TGCGCCAGCACCCTACTAGCGGGTAAATACAATGAGCAGTTCTTC. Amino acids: CASTLLAGKYNEQFF.

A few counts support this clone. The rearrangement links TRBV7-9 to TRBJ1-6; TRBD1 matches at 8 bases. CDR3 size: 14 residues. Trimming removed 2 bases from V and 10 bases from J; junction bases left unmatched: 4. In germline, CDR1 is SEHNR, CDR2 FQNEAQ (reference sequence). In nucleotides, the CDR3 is TGTGCCAGCAGCTTAAAACAGGGGGACTCACCCCTCCACTTT. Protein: CASSLKQGDSPLHF. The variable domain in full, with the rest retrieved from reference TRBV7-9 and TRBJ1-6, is DTGVSQNPRHKITKRGQNVTFRCDPISEHNRLYWYRQTLGQGPEFLTYFQNEAQLEKSRLLSDRFSAERPKGSFSTLEIQRTEQGDSAMYLCASSLKQGDSPLHFGNGTRLTVT.

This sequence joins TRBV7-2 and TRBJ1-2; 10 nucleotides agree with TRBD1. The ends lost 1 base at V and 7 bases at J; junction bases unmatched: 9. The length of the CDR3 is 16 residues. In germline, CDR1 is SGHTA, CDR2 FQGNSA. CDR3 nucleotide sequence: TGTGCCAGCAGCTTAGGCGGGACAGGGGTATGGCGTGGCTACACCTTC. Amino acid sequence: CASSLGGTGVWRGYTF.

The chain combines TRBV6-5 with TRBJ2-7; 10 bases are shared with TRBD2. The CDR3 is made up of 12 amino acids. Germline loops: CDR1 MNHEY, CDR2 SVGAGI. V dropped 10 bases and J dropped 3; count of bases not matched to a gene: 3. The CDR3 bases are TGTGCCATTTTAGCGGGAGGCTACGAGCAGTACTTC. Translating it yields CAILAGGYEQYF.

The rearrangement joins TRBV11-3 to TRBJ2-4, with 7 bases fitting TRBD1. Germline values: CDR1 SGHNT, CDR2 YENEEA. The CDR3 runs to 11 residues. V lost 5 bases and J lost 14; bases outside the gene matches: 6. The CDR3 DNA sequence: TGTGCCAGCAGCCAGGGACAGAGGAAGTACTTC. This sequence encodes CASSQGQRKYF.

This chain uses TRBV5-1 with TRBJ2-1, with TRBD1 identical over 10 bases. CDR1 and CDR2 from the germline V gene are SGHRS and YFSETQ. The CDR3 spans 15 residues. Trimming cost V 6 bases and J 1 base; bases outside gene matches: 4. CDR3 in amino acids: CASTRTGGSYNEQFF. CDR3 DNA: TGCGCCAGCACCCGGACAGGGGGTTCCTACAATGAGCAGTTCTTC.

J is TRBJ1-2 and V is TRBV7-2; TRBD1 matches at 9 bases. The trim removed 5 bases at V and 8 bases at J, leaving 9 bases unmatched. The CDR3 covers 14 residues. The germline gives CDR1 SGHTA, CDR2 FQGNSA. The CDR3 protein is CASSQRTGARGYTF. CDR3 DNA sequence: TGTGCCAGCAGCCAAAGGACAGGGGCTAGAGGCTACACCTTC.

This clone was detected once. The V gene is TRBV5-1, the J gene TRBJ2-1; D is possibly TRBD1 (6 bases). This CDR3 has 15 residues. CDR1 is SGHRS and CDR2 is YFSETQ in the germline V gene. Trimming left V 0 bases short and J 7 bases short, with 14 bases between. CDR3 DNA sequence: TGCGCCAGCAGCTTGGAAGGGGACAACGGGAATGAGCAGTTCTTC. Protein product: CASSLEGDNGNEQFF.

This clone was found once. The CDR3 is CASSDPLAGSYNEQFF. CDR3 DNA: TGTGCCAGCAGTGACCCGCTAGCGGGGTCCTACAATGAGCAGTTCTTC. The chain links TRBV25-1 to TRBJ2-1; TRBD2 agrees at 9 bases. Germline V gene sequence: CDR1 MGHDK, CDR2 SYGVNS. Trimming took 3 bases from V and 1 from J; bases not matched to a gene: 4. This CDR3 comprises 16 residues.

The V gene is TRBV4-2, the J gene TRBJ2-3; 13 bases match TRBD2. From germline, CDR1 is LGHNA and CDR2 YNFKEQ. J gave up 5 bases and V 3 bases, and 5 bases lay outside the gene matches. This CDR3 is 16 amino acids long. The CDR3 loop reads CASSQQLAGGIDTQYF. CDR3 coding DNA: TGTGCCAGCAGCCAGCAACTAGCGGGGGGGATAGATACGCAGTATTTT.

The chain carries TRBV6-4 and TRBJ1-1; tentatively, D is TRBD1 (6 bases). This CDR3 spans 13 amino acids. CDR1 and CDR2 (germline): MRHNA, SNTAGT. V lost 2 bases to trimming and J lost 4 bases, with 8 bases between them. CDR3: CASSDRGSTEAFF. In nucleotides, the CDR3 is TGTGCCAGCAGTGACAGGGGGTCCACTGAAGCTTTCTTT.

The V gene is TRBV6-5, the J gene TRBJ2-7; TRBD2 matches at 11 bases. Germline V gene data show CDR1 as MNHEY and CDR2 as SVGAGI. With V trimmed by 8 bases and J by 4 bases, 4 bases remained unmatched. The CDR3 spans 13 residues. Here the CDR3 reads CASSGLADYEQYF. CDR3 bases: TGTGCCAGCTCGGGACTAGCGGATTACGAGCAGTACTTC.

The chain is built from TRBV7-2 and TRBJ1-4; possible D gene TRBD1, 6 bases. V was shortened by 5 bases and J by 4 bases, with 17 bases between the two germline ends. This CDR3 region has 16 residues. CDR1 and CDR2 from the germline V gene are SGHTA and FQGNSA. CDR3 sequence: CASSPNRQAYNEKLFF. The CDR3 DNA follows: TGTGCCAGCAGCCCTAACAGACAGGCATATAATGAAAAACTGTTTTTT.

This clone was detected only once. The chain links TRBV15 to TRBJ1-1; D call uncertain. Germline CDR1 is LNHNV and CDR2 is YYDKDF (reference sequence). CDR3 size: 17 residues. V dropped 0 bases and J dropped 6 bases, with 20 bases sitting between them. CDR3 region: CATSRDPGLRLQPEAFF. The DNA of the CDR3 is TGTGCCACCAGCAGAGATCCCGGACTCAGGCTCCAGCCTGAAGCTTTCTTT.

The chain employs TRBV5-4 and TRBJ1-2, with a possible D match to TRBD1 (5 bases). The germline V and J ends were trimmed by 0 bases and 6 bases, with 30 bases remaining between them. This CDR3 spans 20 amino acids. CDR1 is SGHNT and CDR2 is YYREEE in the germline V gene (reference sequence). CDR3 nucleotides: TGTGCCAGCAGCTTGGGGAAACGCTTGGACGGGACTGAGGTTCATAATGGCTACACCTTC. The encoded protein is CASSLGKRLDGTEVHNGYTF.

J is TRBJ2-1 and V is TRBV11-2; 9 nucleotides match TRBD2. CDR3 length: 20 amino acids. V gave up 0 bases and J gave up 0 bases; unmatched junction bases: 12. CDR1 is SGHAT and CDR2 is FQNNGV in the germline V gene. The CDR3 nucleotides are TGTGCCAGCAGCTTAGATTTCGGCGGTATTAGCGGGAGCTCCTACAATGAGCAGTTCTTC. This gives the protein CASSLDFGGISGSSYNEQFF.

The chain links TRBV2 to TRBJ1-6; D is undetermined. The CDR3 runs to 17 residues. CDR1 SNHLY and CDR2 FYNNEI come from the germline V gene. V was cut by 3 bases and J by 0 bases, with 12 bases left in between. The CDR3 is CASSEGWRSSYNSPLHF. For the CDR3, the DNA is TGTGCCAGCAGTGAGGGGTGGAGGAGCTCCTATAATTCACCCCTCCACTTT. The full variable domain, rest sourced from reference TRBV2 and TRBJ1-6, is EPEVTQTPSHQVTQMGQEVILRCVPISNHLYFYWYRQILGQKVEFLVSFYNNEISEKSEIFDDQFSVERPDGSNFTLKIRSTKLEDSAMYFCASSEGWRSSYNSPLHFGNGTRLTVT.

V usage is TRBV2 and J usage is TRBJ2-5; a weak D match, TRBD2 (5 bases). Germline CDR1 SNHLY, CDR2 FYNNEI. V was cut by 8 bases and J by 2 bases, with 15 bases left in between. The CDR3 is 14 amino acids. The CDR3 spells CASDGRGAQETQYF. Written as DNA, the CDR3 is TGTGCCAGCGACGGACGGGGTGCACAAGAGACCCAGTACTTC.

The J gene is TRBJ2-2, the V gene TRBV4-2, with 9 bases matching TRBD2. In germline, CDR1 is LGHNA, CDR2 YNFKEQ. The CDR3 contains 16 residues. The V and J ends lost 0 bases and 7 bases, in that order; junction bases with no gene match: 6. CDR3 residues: CASSQEGSSGGGELFF. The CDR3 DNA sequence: TGTGCCAGCAGCCAAGAAGGGAGTAGCGGGGGCGGGGAGCTGTTTTTT.